This T cell receptor beta chain appears in the sequencing data of a study of cytomegalovirus exposure and HLA in healthy donors. Study outcomes and limitations: Immune exposure information available was restricted to CMV serostatus. It was assumed in the presence/absence analyses that sequencing depth was roughly uniform across donors.

This clone was counted between two and nine times. Its target is unknown. CDR1 is SGHTA, CDR2 FQGNSA, per germline. CDR3 length equals 14 residues. PCR was performed using 60 Vbeta and 13 Jbeta primers. Data came from immunoSEQ multiplex PCR; TCRdb stores just in-frame clones and leaves some out. The sample shows some 110,000 clones, under 85% of them seen only once. The V gene is TRBV7-2, the J gene TRBJ2-5; D not certain. The DNA end is more similar to TRBJ2-7, so the J call may be wrong. The sequenced material came from PBMCs. This clonotype was obtained from a middle-aged man in good health and CMV-seronegative. In DNA, the CDR3 is TGTGCCAGCAGCTTGAGTGGGCCGGACTACGAGCAGTACTTC. It specifies CASSLSGPDYEQYF.